The clone carrying this T cell receptor (beta chain) is a singleton in its sample. This entry is derived from a study of blood T cell repertoires in COVID-19. The CDR3 spans 14 residues. Germline lookup yields CDR1 MNHEY and CDR2 SVGAGI. V shed 8 bases and J 5 bases; nucleotides not matched to a gene: 9. Sequenced by immunoSEQ multiplex PCR; TCRdb stores in-frame clones only, minus some. The sample yields some 86,000 clones, more than 85% seen once. The sample taken for sequencing was peripheral blood. V usage is TRBV6-5 and J usage is TRBJ2-3; 8 bases align to TRBD2. This TCR came from a human donor with active COVID-19. The donor label of this sample is uncertain. CDR3 residues: CASARGGGGDTQYF. CDR3 DNA sequence: TGTGCCAGCGCCCGGGGGGGTGGGGGAGATACGCAGTATTTT.